The 28 T cell receptor beta chains presented below share a single source sample, sequenced in a study of beta chain features in type 1 diabetes. General study results and limits: Shorter TCRB CDR3s, moderately but significantly so, were found in Type 1 diabetes patients in all four CD4+ subsets.

The antigens for these receptors are not known. The entirety of the isolated RNA underwent reverse transcription, so expressed TCRB transcripts were sequenced. Method: immunoSEQ multiplex PCR; TCRdb's copy keeps in-frame clones and lacks some. Counted here are more than 100,000 clones, 7% to 10% occurring once; the ten biggest clones make up roughly 0.75%. The material sequenced was central memory CD4+ T cells from blood. The receptors here all came from a man aged 25 to 45 with type 1 diabetes.

In its sample, this clone was seen a few times. The rearrangement uses TRBV4-3 and TRBJ1-1; D is unresolved. The CDR3 is 12 amino acids. The V end lost 4 bases, the J end lost 1 base, and 4 bases lay between the germline ends. Germline CDR1 is LGHNA and CDR2 is YSLEER. DNA for the CDR3: TGCGCCAGCAGCCGACAGAACACTGAAGCTTTCTTT. Translated, it gives CASSRQNTEAFF.

The CDR3 nucleotides read TGTGCCAGCCAGGACAGGGGAAGGGTAGGAGCTTTCTTT. It translates to CASQDRGRVGAFF. This chain joins TRBV7-2 and TRBJ1-1; TRBD1 matches 9 bases. CDR1 SGHTA and CDR2 FQGNSA come from the germline V gene. The CDR3 consists of 13 residues. V shed 8 bases and J 10 bases; nucleotides not matched to a gene: 11.

This clone was counted between two and nine times. The V gene is TRBV18, the J gene TRBJ2-2, with TRBD2 matching over 7 bases. There are 16 residues in the CDR3. J lost 3 bases, V lost 0 bases, and 4 bases had no gene match. Germline V gene data show CDR1 as KGHSH and CDR2 as LQKENI. CDR3: CASSPPGGRDTGELFF. The CDR3 DNA sequence: TGTGCCAGCTCACCACCGGGAGGGCGCGACACCGGGGAGCTGTTTTTT.

This clone was recorded a few times. The CDR3 sequence is CASQSPGQGTETQYF. In DNA, the CDR3 is TGCGCCAGTCAGTCTCCGGGACAGGGAACGGAGACCCAGTACTTC. This chain connects TRBV5-1 to TRBJ2-5; 9 bases align to TRBD1. Germline trimming cut 8 bases from V and 5 bases from J; bases unmatched to any gene: 13. CDR1 is SGHRS and CDR2 is YFSETQ in the germline V gene. The CDR3 covers 15 residues. The entire variable domain, with the rest obtained from reference TRBV5-1 and TRBJ2-5, is as follows: KAGVTQTPRYLIKTRGQQVTLSCSPISGHRSVSWYQQTPGQGLQFLFEYFSETQRNKGNFPGRFSGRQFSNSRSEMNVSTLELGDSALYLCASQSPGQGTETQYFGPGTRLLVL.

Comments on this clone: Other DNA sequences in this specimen translate into the identical CDR3. The chain carries TRBV6-5 and TRBJ1-1; D gene uncertain. The CDR3 runs 15 residues. Germline CDR1 is MNHEY and CDR2 is SVGAGI. Trimming shortened V by 0 bases and J by 3 bases, and 11 bases separated the two germline ends. CDR3 in DNA: TGTGCCAGCAGTTACTCCAGAACCGCGGACACTGAAGCTTTCTTT. Protein sequence: CASSYSRTADTEAFF.

The genes are TRBV5-1 and TRBJ2-1, with D perhaps matching TRBD1 (6 bases). V shed 5 bases and J shed 7 bases, with 16 bases lying between them. This CDR3 contains 14 residues. Germline lookup yields CDR1 SGHRS and CDR2 YFSETQ. CDR3 sequence reads: CASRQGSQSNEQFF. CDR3 nucleotide sequence: TGCGCCAGCAGACAGGGTTCGCAGAGTAATGAGCAGTTCTTC.

This clone was seen a few times. This sample also contains other DNA sequences that code for the same CDR3. The chain couples TRBV7-9 to TRBJ1-4; no reliable D call. V dropped 5 bases and J dropped 8 bases, with 9 bases sitting between them. The CDR3 runs 12 residues. Per germline, CDR1 SEHNR and CDR2 FQNEAQ (reference sequence). In nucleotides, the CDR3 is TGTGCCAGCAGCCTAGTTCGGGAAAAACTGTTTTTT. It encodes CASSLVREKLFF.

The chain recombines TRBV14 with TRBJ2-3; possible D gene TRBD2, 5 bases. Trimming stripped 2 bases from V and 0 bases from J, with 18 bases between. Germline loops: CDR1 SGHDN, CDR2 FVKESK. The CDR3 runs to 18 residues. The CDR3 here is CASSQFVNIGLSTDTQYF. In DNA, the CDR3 is TGTGCCAGCAGCCAATTCGTCAATATAGGACTTAGCACAGATACGCAGTATTTT.

This clone was counted between two and nine times. This rearrangement joins TRBV30 to TRBJ2-2; maybe TRBD2 (5 bases). Trimming removed 3 bases at V and 6 bases at J, with 14 bases between. Germline CDR1 and CDR2: GTSNPN and SVGIG (reference sequence). The CDR3 loop spans 14 amino acids. The CDR3 DNA is TGTGCCTGGAGGTATCAACCAGCGGCCGGGGAGCTGTTTTTT. Its translation is CAWRYQPAAGELFF.

V usage is TRBV9 and J usage is TRBJ2-1; 7 bases map to TRBD2. Trimming removed 0 bases from V and 9 bases from J; junction bases left unmatched: 9. Germline CDR1 and CDR2: SGDLS and YYNGEE. This CDR3 is built from 15 residues. The CDR3 DNA reads TGTGCCAGCAGCGTAGAGAGCGGGGAGGTTAGTGAGCAGTTCTTC. This sequence encodes CASSVESGEVSEQFF.

J is TRBJ1-4 and V is TRBV29-1, with a tentative D call TRBD1 (5 bases). CDR1 is SQVTM, CDR2 ANQGSEA, per germline. Between the trimmed V and J ends, which lost 6 bases and 8 bases, there was a span of 16 bases. CDR3 length: 13 amino acids. CDR3 protein: CSVAPGVSEKLFF. The CDR3 DNA reads as TGCAGCGTGGCCCCGGGGGTCAGCGAAAAACTGTTTTTT.

This clone was detected a few times. The same CDR3 is also encoded by other DNA sequences in this sample. The V call is TRBV4-2, the J call TRBJ2-1; TRBD2 is a possible D gene (6 bases). Trimming took 9 bases from V and 6 from J, leaving 18 bases between them. The length of the CDR3 is 14 residues. CDR1 is LGHNA, CDR2 YNFKEQ, per germline. As DNA, the CDR3 is TGTGCCAGTTCGTCCCGCGGGGTTAGCAATGAGCAGTTCTTC. Translation: CASSSRGVSNEQFF.

This clone was picked up a small number of times. Here the CDR3 DNA reads TGTGCCAGCAGTTACGGACTAGCGGGCGAGCAGTACTTC. It codes for CASSYGLAGEQYF. The V gene is TRBV6-6, the J gene TRBJ2-7; 11 bases line up with TRBD2. The junction had 0 bases not matched to a gene; V was cut back by 2 bases and J by 6 bases. Per the germline V gene, CDR1 is MNHNY and CDR2 is SVGAGI (reference sequence). This CDR3 contains 13 residues.

This clone was counted only a few times. The chain employs TRBV18 and TRBJ2-7, with unresolved D. V lost 2 bases and J 5 bases, leaving 16 bases between the germline ends. This CDR3 is built from 15 residues. CDR1 KGHSH and CDR2 LQKENI come from the germline V gene. CDR3 bases: TGTGCCAGCTCACCAAACAACCCCACTACTAACGAGCAGTACTTC. This sequence encodes CASSPNNPTTNEQYF.

This clone turned up a few times. V is TRBV9 and J is TRBJ2-2; weak D call: TRBD2 (6 bases). V was pared by 4 bases and J by 1 base, with 17 bases between. This CDR3 is built from 17 residues. Germline CDR1 reads SGDLS; CDR2 reads YYNGEE. The CDR3 spells CASSPTRDFMNTGELFF. The CDR3 bases are TGTGCCAGCAGCCCCACTCGGGACTTCATGAACACCGGGGAGCTGTTTTTT. Looking up the rest from reference TRBV9 and TRBJ2-2 gives the full variable domain: DSGVTQTPKHLITATGQRVTLRCSPRSGDLSVYWYQQSLDQGLQFLIQYYNGEERAKGNILERFSAQQFPDLHSELNLSSLELGDSALYFCASSPTRDFMNTGELFFGEGSRLTVL.

The chain uses TRBV2 and TRBJ2-1, with D possibly TRBD1 on 6 matching bases. The CDR3 runs to 12 residues. With 10 bases removed from V and 6 bases from J, the gap between germline ends came to 13 bases. Germline CDR1 is SNHLY and CDR2 is FYNNEI. The CDR3 sequence is CAMAGELNEQFF. CDR3 bases: TGTGCCATGGCAGGGGAGCTCAATGAGCAGTTCTTC.

This clone turned up a few times. The rearrangement links TRBV4-3 to TRBJ2-2; TRBD2 aligns across 7 bases. CDR1 and CDR2 (germline): LGHNA, YSLEER. The CDR3 sequence is 16 residues long. J was trimmed by 1 base and V by 4 bases; bases with no gene match: 6. The CDR3 DNA reads as TGCGCCAGCAGCCTCGGGGGGATGGGGAACACCGGGGAGCTGTTTTTT. Protein: CASSLGGMGNTGELFF.

This chain joins TRBV18 and TRBJ2-7, with a tentative D call TRBD1 (5 bases). Germline CDR1 KGHSH, CDR2 LQKENI. The CDR3 is 17 residues long. V was cut by 4 bases and J by 0 bases, with 19 bases left in between. CDR3 coding DNA: TGTGCCAGCTCACAAGATAGCAGGGTGATGGGCTCCTACGAGCAGTACTTC. It specifies CASSQDSRVMGSYEQYF.

This clone was picked up a small number of times. The chain combines TRBV30 with TRBJ2-3; TRBD2 is a possible D gene (5 bases). Germline CDR1 reads GTSNPN; CDR2 reads SVGIG (reference sequence). The V and J ends lost 7 bases and 0 bases respectively, with 11 bases between them. The CDR3 loop spans 13 amino acids. CDR3 loop: CALLVTSTDTQYF. In DNA form, the CDR3 reads TGTGCCTTACTAGTCACTAGCACAGATACGCAGTATTTT.

This chain joins TRBV28 and TRBJ1-5, with D possibly TRBD1 on 5 matching bases. V lost 6 bases to trimming and J lost 2 bases, with 11 bases between them. The germline gives CDR1 MDHEN, CDR2 SYDVKM. The CDR3 has 14 residues. The CDR3 reads CASSQGWGNQPQHF. The CDR3 DNA reads TGTGCCAGCAGCCAGGGTTGGGGCAATCAGCCCCAGCATTTT. Complete variable domain (other parts from reference TRBV28 and TRBJ1-5): DVKVTQSSRYLVKRTGEKVFLECVQDMDHENMFWYRQDPGLGLRLIYFSYDVKMKEKGDIPEGYSVSREKKERFSLILESASTNQTSMYLCASSQGWGNQPQHFGDGTRLSIL.

Only a few counts were recorded for this clone. The chain joins TRBV5-8 to TRBJ2-3, with 7 bases lining up with TRBD1. The CDR3 is 14 amino acids. CDR1 is SGHTS, CDR2 YDEGEE, per germline. The V and J ends lost 8 bases and 3 bases, in that order; junction bases with no gene match: 9. DNA of the CDR3: TGTGCCAGTTCCAGGGGGAGCGGTACAGATACGCAGTATTTT. Protein: CASSRGSGTDTQYF.

The rearrangement links TRBV5-6 to TRBJ2-1; 14 bases are shared with TRBD2. Germline-derived CDR1 and CDR2 are SGHDT and YYEEEE. The CDR3 is made up of 15 amino acids. V was pared by 4 bases and J by 9 bases, with 6 bases of the junction left unmatched. Written as DNA, the CDR3 is TGTGCCAGCAGCCGCGGGACTAGCGGGGGTCTTGAGCAGTTCTTC. Translated, it gives CASSRGTSGGLEQFF.

This clone was seen more than once but under ten times. The rearrangement uses TRBV5-1 and TRBJ2-1, with D perhaps TRBD2 (5 bases). Germline V gene sequence: CDR1 SGHRS, CDR2 YFSETQ. Trimming took 4 bases from V and 6 from J, leaving 17 bases between them. This CDR3 is built from 15 residues. The DNA for the CDR3 is TGCGCCAGCAGCCTCATCCCAGGACTGAGCAATGAGCAGTTCTTC. It translates to CASSLIPGLSNEQFF.

This chain uses TRBV30 with TRBJ1-5; D is undetermined. The length of the CDR3 is 13 residues. Germline V gives CDR1 GTSNPN, CDR2 SVGIG (reference sequence). The germline V and J ends were trimmed by 0 bases and 6 bases, with 9 bases remaining between them. The CDR3 bases are TGTGCCTGGAGTGTTGCCGCGAGTCAGCCCCAGCATTTT. Residues: CAWSVAASQPQHF. The entire variable domain, with the rest obtained from reference TRBV30 and TRBJ1-5, is as follows: SQTIHQWPATLVQPVGSPLSLECTVEGTSNPNLYWYRQAAGRGLQLLFYSVGIGQISSEVPQNLSASRPQDRQFILSSKKLLLSDSGFYLCAWSVAASQPQHFGDGTRLSIL.

This clone has more than one count but fewer than ten. This chain links TRBV6-6 with TRBJ2-5, with TRBD2 as a possible D gene (6 bases). V was trimmed by 6 bases and J by 4 bases, leaving 15 bases between them. Germline V gene sequence: CDR1 MNHNY, CDR2 SVGAGI (reference sequence). The CDR3 spans 14 residues. The CDR3 is CASSSSTSRETQYF. The CDR3 bases are TGTGCCAGCAGCTCTTCGACTAGTAGAGAGACCCAGTACTTC.

There are many counts of this clone. V gene TRBV5-1 combines with J gene TRBJ2-5, with D possibly being TRBD1 (5 bases). The germline V gene has CDR1 SGHRS and CDR2 YFSETQ. This CDR3 region has 13 residues. Between the trimmed V and J ends, which lost 4 bases and 1 base, there was a span of 8 bases. CDR3 amino acids: CASSPDSQETQYF. The CDR3 nucleotides read TGCGCCAGCAGCCCCGACAGCCAAGAGACCCAGTACTTC.

CDR3 region: CASSLTPGNTEAFF. CDR3 in DNA: TGTGCCAGCAGCTTAACGCCCGGGAACACTGAAGCTTTCTTT. The gene calls are TRBV7-3 and TRBJ1-1; D is unclear. Germline V gene lookup returns CDR1 SGHTA and CDR2 FQGTGA. Trimming shortened V by 0 bases and J by 1 base, and 6 bases separated the two germline ends. This CDR3 is 14 amino acids long.

This clone occurred a few times. The V gene is TRBV10-3, the J gene TRBJ2-1; TRBD2 matches 11 bases. CDR1 is ENHRY and CDR2 is SYGVKD in the germline V gene. The ends lost 6 bases at V and 7 bases at J; junction bases unmatched: 8. This CDR3 comprises 15 residues. CDR3 residues: CAISLLAGDVNEQFF. The CDR3 DNA reads as TGTGCCATCAGCTTACTAGCGGGGGATGTTAATGAGCAGTTCTTC.